Listed below are T cell receptor beta chains from one sample, sequenced in a study of cytomegalovirus exposure and HLA in healthy donors. Assay: immunoSEQ multiplex PCR; the TCRdb copy retains only in-frame clones and omits some. This table has some 160,000 clones, about four fifths appearing once. Sequencing used PBMCs. These receptor sequences come from a woman aged 40 to 50 in good health and CMV-seropositive. Both conserved end residues are part of each CDR3. The D gene is left open where the match is weak. Size values are once, few and many counts, or a class for expanded clones, and some rows have none.

v_gene	j_gene	d_gene	abundance	CDR3aa	CDR3nt
TRBV30	TRBJ2-1	TRBD2	-	CAWSYGTSYNEQFF	TGTGCCTGGAGCTACGGGACTAGCTACAATGAGCAGTTCTTC
TRBV7-3	TRBJ2-1	-	once	CASSLVGAREQFF	TGTGCCAGCAGCTTGGTAGGGGCAAGGGAGCAGTTCTTC
TRBV4-3	TRBJ2-1	-	-	CASSQGSSSYNEQFF	TGCGCCAGCAGCCAAGGGAGTAGCTCCTACAATGAGCAGTTCTTC
TRBV28	TRBJ2-7	-	-	CATRPPGTEEQYF	TGTGCCACCCGTCCCCCCGGGACTGAGGAGCAGTACTTC
TRBV10-3	TRBJ2-1	TRBD2	-	CAISVPSGSKENEQFF	TGTGCCATCAGTGTCCCGAGCGGGAGTAAGGAGAATGAGCAGTTCTTC
TRBV5-6	TRBJ1-6	TRBD1	-	CATRRDRESSPLHF	TGTGCCACGCGGCGGGACAGGGAGAGTTCACCCCTCCACTTT
TRBV5-8	TRBJ2-3	-	-	CASSLDSTQYF	TGTGCCAGCAGCTTGGACTCTACGCAGTATTTT
TRBV7-6	TRBJ1-4	-	-	CASSLGTTAPKLFF	TGTGCCAGCAGCCTTGGAACGACAGCACCAAAACTGTTTTTT
TRBV29-1	TRBJ2-7	-	-	CSVDGGRGSYEQYF	TGCAGCGTTGACGGGGGACGCGGCTCCTACGAGCAGTACTTC
TRBV7-2	TRBJ1-4	-	-	CASSLDYKIATNEKLFF	TGTGCCAGCAGCTTAGATTACAAGATTGCAACTAATGAAAAACTGTTTTTT
TRBV10-3	TRBJ2-3	-	-	CAIRVRETDTQYF	TGTGCCATCAGGGTACGAGAGACAGATACGCAGTATTTT
TRBV6-1	TRBJ2-3	TRBD2	-	CASSWGTSGRAAQYF	TGTGCCAGCAGTTGGGGGACTAGCGGGAGGGCCGCGCAGTATTTT
TRBV5-1	TRBJ2-5	TRBD2	once	CASSPKGLAGVSQYF	TGCGCCAGCAGCCCCAAAGGACTAGCGGGGGTATCCCAGTACTTC
TRBV27	TRBJ2-7	TRBD1	-	CASRRQGKTYEQYF	TGTGCCAGCAGGAGACAGGGGAAGACCTACGAGCAGTACTTC
TRBV5-6	TRBJ1-1	TRBD1	-	CASSSRTGANTEAFF	TGTGCCAGCAGCTCCCGGACAGGGGCGAACACTGAAGCTTTCTTT
TRBV4-1	TRBJ1-2	-	-	CASSSSLTVPYGYTF	TGCGCCAGCAGCTCAAGTCTGACAGTCCCCTATGGCTACACCTTC
TRBV28	TRBJ2-3	-	-	CASSPQGLGRSTDTQYF	TGTGCCAGCAGTCCCCAGGGCTTGGGCCGTAGCACAGATACGCAGTATTTT
TRBV27	TRBJ2-3	-	-	CASSAGRDTQYF	TGTGCCAGCAGTGCGGGCCGAGATACGCAGTATTTT
TRBV15	TRBJ2-1	-	-	CATSRERTSGEQFF	TGTGCCACCAGCAGAGAACGCACGTCCGGGGAGCAGTTCTTC
TRBV6-1	TRBJ1-1	-	-	CASRGLLKTEAFF	TGTGCCAGCCGGGGACTTTTAAAGACTGAAGCTTTCTTT
TRBV28	TRBJ1-3	-	-	CASRGTLFSGNTIYF	TGTGCCAGCAGGGGGACATTATTCTCTGGAAACACCATATATTTT
TRBV30	TRBJ2-7	TRBD1	-	CAWTGRGLTYEQYF	TGTGCCTGGACGGGCAGGGGGCTTACCTACGAGCAGTACTTC
TRBV5-1	TRBJ1-2	TRBD1	few	CATRPGTGKFEGGGYTF	TGCGCCACCCGACCGGGGACAGGGAAATTTGAGGGAGGTGGCTACACCTTC
TRBV15	TRBJ2-2	TRBD1	-	CATSRDRIRQGPNTGELFF	TGTGCCACCAGCAGAGATCGGATTAGACAGGGGCCGAACACCGGGGAGCTGTTTTTT
TRBV2	TRBJ1-2	-	-	CARYLEGDYGYTF	TGTGCCAGGTACCTTGAGGGAGACTATGGCTACACCTTC
TRBV19	TRBJ2-3	-	-	CASRTGIATDTQYF	TGTGCCAGCCGCACAGGGATAGCGACAGATACGCAGTATTTT
TRBV5-8	TRBJ2-7	-	once	CASSYQSGEQYF	TGTGCCAGCAGCTACCAGTCGGGGGAGCAGTACTTC
TRBV6-5	TRBJ1-6	TRBD1	-	CASSPPGQGWSPLHF	TGTGCCAGCAGTCCCCCGGGACAGGGATGGTCACCCCTCCACTTT
TRBV19	TRBJ1-5	-	-	CASSPLATRNQPQHF	TGTGCCAGTAGTCCCCTGGCGACACGGAATCAGCCCCAGCATTTT
TRBV11-2	TRBJ2-7	TRBD2	-	CASNDGRVFREQYF	TGTGCCAGCAACGACGGGAGGGTGTTTAGGGAGCAGTACTTC
TRBV25-1	TRBJ2-5	-	-	CASSPRPGQSQETQYF	TGTGCCAGCAGCCCTCGCCCCGGACAGAGCCAAGAGACCCAGTACTTC
TRBV2	TRBJ1-6	TRBD1	-	CASNREDRGNSPLHF	TGTGCCAGCAACCGGGAAGACAGGGGTAATTCACCCCTCCACTTT
TRBV18	TRBJ1-4	-	-	CASSEEGEKLFF	TGTGCCAGCTCCGAGGAGGGTGAAAAACTGTTTTTT
TRBV28	TRBJ1-5	-	-	CASSLPGQPQHF	TGTGCCAGCAGTTTACCGGGTCAGCCCCAGCATTTT
TRBV7-2	TRBJ1-6	-	-	CASTLNPAGGSPLHF	TGTGCCAGCACCCTAAACCCGGCAGGAGGTTCACCCCTCCACTTT
TRBV6-6	TRBJ2-1	TRBD2	-	CASSYVGLVGSGEQFF	TGTGCCAGCAGTTACGTGGGACTAGTAGGATCGGGGGAGCAGTTCTTC
TRBV27	TRBJ2-1	-	-	CASSPGHNYNEQFF	TGTGCCAGCAGCCCGGGACACAACTACAATGAGCAGTTCTTC
TRBV19	TRBJ2-3	-	-	CASTGGVTDTQYF	TGTGCCAGTACCGGGGGAGTGACAGATACGCAGTATTTT
TRBV27	TRBJ1-2	-	-	CASSPNNRVYGYTF	TGTGCCAGCAGTCCGAATAACAGGGTGTATGGCTACACCTTC
TRBV7-9	TRBJ2-4	-	-	CASSSSPGDIQYF	TGTGCCAGCAGCTCTTCCCCGGGAGACATTCAGTACTTC
TRBV6-1	TRBJ2-7	TRBD2	few	CASSGGDYHTYEQYF	TGTGCCAGCAGTGGCGGGGACTACCACACCTACGAGCAGTACTTC
TRBV5-1	TRBJ2-3	TRBD2	-	CASSLDSGPSTDTQYF	TGCGCCAGCAGCTTGGATAGCGGGCCTAGCACAGATACGCAGTATTTT
TRBV6-1	TRBJ2-7	-	-	CASSEGASGRYPGEQYF	TGTGCCAGCAGTGAAGGGGCAAGTGGCAGGTACCCGGGGGAGCAGTACTTC
TRBV6-6	TRBJ1-4	TRBD1	-	CASSGLTGGDEKLFF	TGTGCCAGCAGTGGACTGACAGGGGGGGATGAAAAACTGTTTTTT
TRBV27	TRBJ2-7	-	-	CASSPSTGSYEQYF	TGTGCCAGCAGCCCTTCCACAGGGTCCTACGAGCAGTACTTC
TRBV27	TRBJ2-1	TRBD2	-	CASSLVSGTPPIEQFF	TGTGCCAGCAGTTTAGTGAGCGGGACCCCCCCCATAGAGCAGTTCTTC
TRBV11-3	TRBJ1-5	TRBD1	few	CASRRDRVNNQPQHF	TGTGCCAGCAGAAGGGACAGAGTTAACAATCAGCCCCAGCATTTT
TRBV5-1	TRBJ1-4	-	-	CASSLGQTTNEKLFF	TGCGCCAGCAGCCTTGGACAGACAACTAATGAAAAACTGTTTTTT
TRBV28	TRBJ1-4	-	-	CASSSSIYREREKLFF	TGTGCCAGCAGTTCCTCCATCTACAGGGAGCGCGAAAAACTGTTTTTT
TRBV6-6	TRBJ2-1	TRBD2	-	CASSPGGKNEQFF	TGTGCCAGCAGTCCCGGGGGGAAGAATGAGCAGTTCTTC
TRBV28	TRBJ2-1	TRBD2	-	CASSGLRGGRLLGGAEQFF	TGTGCCAGCAGTGGACTACGGGGGGGCAGACTGTTAGGGGGAGCTGAGCAGTTCTTC
TRBV9	TRBJ2-3	TRBD2	-	CASNPGLAVDTQYF	TGTGCCAGCAACCCCGGACTAGCTGTGGATACGCAGTATTTT
TRBV5-1	TRBJ2-1	TRBD2	-	CASRPSGTSYNEQFF	TGCGCCAGCAGACCGAGCGGGACCTCCTACAATGAGCAGTTCTTC